These 12 T cell receptor beta chains were all obtained from the same sample, sequenced in a study of preoperative IRX-2 immunotherapy in early breast cancer. Treatment in this sample: preoperative locoregional IRX-2 cytokine immunotherapy. Only in-frame clones appear in the TCRdb table, and some are missing; sequencing was by immunoSEQ multiplex PCR. The sample contains tens of thousands of clones, around 96% of which appear only once. Sequencing was performed on tumor tissue, taken after IRX-2 immunotherapy. These receptors all stem from a human donor with breast cancer.

Regarding this clone: The junction and the germline gene differ at one end; a read error may be behind it. V and J are TRBV9 and TRBJ2-1, with a possible D match to TRBD2 (5 bases). Germline V gene sequence: CDR1 SGDLS, CDR2 YYNGEE. The CDR3 runs 13 residues. The DNA of the CDR3 is TGTGCCAGCAGCGATAGTTACGGAGGTGCAGCGGTCTTC. This encodes CASSDSYGGAAVF.

The genes are TRBV29-1 and TRBJ2-3; 11 bases agree with TRBD1. The CDR3 has 15 residues. Germline V gives CDR1 SQVTM, CDR2 ANQGSEA. V shed 1 base and J 3 bases; nucleotides not matched to a gene: 3. The CDR3 DNA sequence: TGCAGCGTTGAAGGGGACAGGGGGTCAACAGATACGCAGTATTTT. This translates into CSVEGDRGSTDTQYF.

This sequence joins TRBV19 and TRBJ2-1; 8 bases are shared with TRBD2. Germline-derived CDR1 and CDR2 are LNHDA and SQIVND (reference sequence). Unmatched junction bases numbered 19, after V lost 7 bases and J lost 8 bases. This CDR3 contains 17 residues. The CDR3 region has the DNA TGTGCCAGTAATTCTGGGGCTAGCGGGTCCGAGGGGTATGAGCAGTTCTTC. Its protein product is CASNSGASGSEGYEQFF. The variable domain in full, completed from reference TRBV19 and TRBJ2-1, reads DGGITQSPKYLFRKEGQNVTLSCEQNLNHDAMYWYRQDPGQGLRLIYYSQIVNDFQKGDIAEGYSVSREKKESFPLTVTSAQKNPTAFYLCASNSGASGSEGYEQFFGPGTRLTVL.

The chain is built from TRBV5-1 and TRBJ2-3; no clear D gene. CDR1 and CDR2 (germline): SGHRS, YFSETQ. The CDR3 loop spans 11 amino acids. Deletions cut 4 bases from V and 4 bases from J, with 4 bases between. In DNA, the CDR3 is TGCGCCAGCAGCCAGTCAGATACGCAGTATTTT. This sequence encodes CASSQSDTQYF.

The chain carries TRBV28 and TRBJ2-7; no definite D call. The V end lost 2 bases, the J end lost 2 bases, and 10 bases lay between the germline ends. Germline CDR1 and CDR2: MDHEN and SYDVKM. This CDR3 has 14 residues. The CDR3 sequence is CASSLTGPPYEQYF. CDR3 nucleotide sequence: TGTGCCAGCAGTTTAACCGGGCCCCCCTACGAGCAGTACTTC.

The CDR3 DNA follows: TGTGCCAGCAGTCCACAGGGAACGAGCAATCAGCCCCAGCATTTT. Protein product: CASSPQGTSNQPQHF. The chain has TRBV6-1 and TRBJ1-5, with D possibly matching TRBD1 (6 bases). Germline values: CDR1 MNHNS, CDR2 SASEGT. The germline V and J ends were trimmed by 5 bases and 1 base, with 12 bases remaining between them. The CDR3 runs to 15 residues.

This chain joins TRBV7-9 and TRBJ2-7; D unresolved. The CDR3 loop spans 14 amino acids. Germline V gene data show CDR1 as SEHNR and CDR2 as FQNEAQ (reference sequence). V lost 1 base and J lost 2, with 9 bases in between. In nucleotides, the CDR3 is TGTGCCAGCAGCTTAGGAGACTTCACCTACGAGCAGTACTTC. It codes for CASSLGDFTYEQYF.

This chain joins TRBV9 and TRBJ2-3; no firm D call. CDR1 and CDR2 from the germline V gene are SGDLS and YYNGEE. The CDR3 runs to 13 residues. Trimming cost V 5 bases and J 1 base, with 8 bases left between them. The chain's CDR3 is CASSRGGTDTQYF. CDR3 sequence (DNA): TGTGCCAGCAGTCGTGGCGGCACAGATACGCAGTATTTT. Drawing the rest from reference TRBV9 and TRBJ2-3, the complete variable domain is DSGVTQTPKHLITATGQRVTLRCSPRSGDLSVYWYQQSLDQGLQFLIQYYNGEERAKGNILERFSAQQFPDLHSELNLSSLELGDSALYFCASSRGGTDTQYFGPGTRLTVL.

The chain has TRBV7-3 and TRBJ2-7; TRBD2 is a possible D gene (5 bases). The V end lost 2 bases, the J end lost 7 bases, and 15 bases lay between the germline ends. The CDR3 loop spans 14 amino acids. Looked up from germline, CDR1 is SGHTA and CDR2 is FQGTGA. The chain's CDR3 is CASSLQAGTTEQYF. CDR3 nucleotides: TGTGCCAGCAGCTTACAGGCGGGTACTACGGAGCAGTACTTC.

This clone occurred a few times. V usage is TRBV6-5 and J usage is TRBJ2-7; 7 positions match TRBD1. CDR1 and CDR2 from the germline V gene are MNHEY and SVGAGI. This CDR3 comprises 14 residues. V lost 5 bases to trimming and J lost 2 bases; unmatched junction nucleotides: 6. The CDR3 nucleotides are TGTGCCAGCAGTCGACAGGGCATGGCCTACGAGCAGTACTTC. It encodes CASSRQGMAYEQYF.

V and J are TRBV4-3 and TRBJ2-3, with D hard to call. This CDR3 region has 15 residues. V was cut by 0 bases and J by 1 base, with 8 bases left in between. CDR1 is LGHNA and CDR2 is YSLEER in the germline V gene. CDR3: CASSQEAKRTDTQYF. The DNA of the CDR3 is TGCGCCAGCAGCCAAGAAGCCAAGCGCACAGATACGCAGTATTTT.

The V gene is TRBV30, the J gene TRBJ2-1; TRBD2 is a possible D gene (5 bases). The germline V gene has CDR1 GTSNPN and CDR2 SVGIG (reference sequence). The CDR3 length is 12 residues. V gave up 0 bases and J gave up 10 bases, with 10 bases separating them. In DNA form, the CDR3 reads TGTGCCTGGAGTGTACTTGAGGGAGAGCAGTTCTTC. Protein product: CAWSVLEGEQFF. Variable domain in full (rest from reference TRBV30 and TRBJ2-1): SQTIHQWPATLVQPVGSPLSLECTVEGTSNPNLYWYRQAAGRGLQLLFYSVGIGQISSEVPQNLSASRPQDRQFILSSKKLLLSDSGFYLCAWSVLEGEQFFGPGTRLTVL.